A single sample gave rise to the 3 T cell receptor beta chains below, sequenced in a study of blood T cells in healthy people across ages. Primers used in a second PCR of roughly 6 to 11 cycles were a sample-barcoded 5' primer and a J-beta primer mix. TCRdb itself ran the 5' RACE reads through MiXCR, one entry per CDR3 protein. Of roughly 930,000 distinct CDR3 sequences in the sample, around 48% were seen once. The specimen was blood. The receptors here all came from a man aged 25 to 45 in good health.

This clonotype came up once. V gene TRBV10-3 combines with J gene TRBJ2-7, with TRBD1 matching over 12 bases. Unmatched junction bases numbered 6, after V lost 6 bases and J lost 3 bases. The V gene's germline CDR1 is ENHRY and CDR2 SYGVKD. The CDR3 consists of 15 residues. In DNA, the CDR3 is TGTGCCATCAGGGCCGGGACAGGGGGCAACTACGAGCAGTACTTC. Its protein is CAIRAGTGGNYEQYF.

The V call is TRBV27, the J call TRBJ2-3; D is possibly TRBD1 (6 bases). This CDR3 has 12 amino acids. Trimming left V 5 bases short and J 8 bases short, with 11 bases between. Germline-derived CDR1 and CDR2 are MNHEY and SMNVEV (reference sequence). CDR3 amino acids: CASSEDSCTQYF. Here the CDR3 DNA reads TGTGCCAGCAGTGAGGACAGTTGTACGCAGTATTTT.

This clonotype was detected once. V and J are TRBV7-9 and TRBJ2-6, with D possibly matching TRBD1 (6 bases). Germline V gene data show CDR1 as SEHNR and CDR2 as FQNEAQ (reference sequence). The CDR3 has 17 amino acids. Trimming removed 5 bases from V and 0 bases from J, with 14 bases in between. This CDR3 is CASSPPDRNSGANVLTF. In DNA form, the CDR3 reads TGTGCCAGCAGCCCACCCGACAGGAACTCTGGGGCCAACGTCCTGACTTTC. Filled out from reference TRBV7-9 and TRBJ2-6, the complete variable domain reads DTGVSQNPRHKITKRGQNVTFRCDPISEHNRLYWYRQTLGQGPEFLTYFQNEAQLEKSRLLSDRFSAERPKGSFSTLEIQRTEQGDSAMYLCASSPPDRNSGANVLTFGAGSRLTVL.